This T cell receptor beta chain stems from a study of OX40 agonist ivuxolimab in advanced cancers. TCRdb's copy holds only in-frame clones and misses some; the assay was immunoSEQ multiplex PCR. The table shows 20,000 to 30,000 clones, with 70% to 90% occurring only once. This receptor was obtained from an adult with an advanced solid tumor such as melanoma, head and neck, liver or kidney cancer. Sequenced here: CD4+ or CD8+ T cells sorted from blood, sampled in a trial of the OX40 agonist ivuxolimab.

The chain's CDR3 is CASSPLPGGPFYEQYF. The CDR3 coding sequence is TGTGCCAGCAGCCCACTCCCTGGGGGACCATTCTACGAGCAGTACTTC. The rearrangement uses TRBV27 and TRBJ2-7, with D perhaps matching TRBD1 or TRBD2 (5 bases each). Germline V gene lookup returns CDR1 MNHEY and CDR2 SMNVEV (reference sequence). The CDR3 extends over 16 amino acids. Trimming took off 6 bases at V and 3 bases at J, with 21 bases between the two ends.